This T cell receptor beta chain was documented in a study of shared clonotypes between healthy human individuals (dated by TCRdb to about 2020). Context from the whole study: Two women and a few men aged 18 to 49 years were included in the cohort. To increase sequencing depth and limit assay-specific biases, different laboratories used diverse techniques to prepare libraries and sequence TCR repertoires. Each donor's leukapheresis produced roughly between roughly 0.85 and 9.5 billion PBMCs. Blood TCR repertoires of a handful of healthy adults were deeply sequenced to estimate repertoire size and the extent of clonotype sharing between individuals. Per donor, three plates each were used for CD4 naive and CD4 memory, two for CD8 naive, and one for CD8 memory.

The paper as a whole reports these results and caveats: Larger estimated clonotype richness was generally found for naive subsets than for memory subsets. Sharing across a handful of donors was observed for around 4.8% of naive CD4, 3.5% of naive CD8, about 2.3% of memory CD4, and roughly 0.4% of memory CD8 clonotypes. Compared with non-shared clonotypes, the clonotypes found in all four sorted-subset donors had higher generation probabilities. Incomplete sequencing was indicated by rarefaction of sorted-subset datasets, despite the large sequencing depth. The genetic and exposure-history diversity represented was limited by the small number of donors. Sampling was limited to blood, and TCR repertoires in tissue likely differ from TCR repertoires in blood. Pairwise subsampling indicated that sequencing depth was expected to affect the degree of clonotype sharing among donors.

Using the deep immunoSEQ assay, TCR CDR3 regions were amplified from genomic DNA by multiplex PCR. Extracted genomic DNA from each cell subset was distributed evenly across all wells of several immunoSEQ 96-well plates, and each plate was treated as a replicate. For sorted subsets, 200 ng of genomic DNA, equivalent to 25,000 to 35,000 T cell genomes, went into each replicate PCR. Purified libraries were quantified with a Qubit 3.0 fluorometer, sized on a Bioanalyzer 2100, and re-quantified with the KAPA Library Quantification kit. A separate single-read 150-cycle Illumina NextSeq 550 flow cell was used to sequence each immunoSEQ 96-well plate. From the authors' description of their analysis: Because only junctional sequences without quality scores were contained in the immunoSEQ output, filtering matching that applied to full-length reads could not be performed. To assign V/J genes and CDR3, sequences were annotated using PyIR, a Python wrapper for IgBLAST v1.9, with IMGT germline references. Any read was removed if the V/J assignment was weak (E-value above 1e-6), the CDR3 was missing, or the read contained stop codons, out-of-frame junctions, or ambiguous translated residues. V3J clonotypes were defined as sequences sharing an identical inferred V gene, J gene, and CDR3 amino acid sequence. The percentage overlap between two repertoires was calculated by dividing the number of shared unique clonotypes by the size of the smaller repertoire. RTK rarefaction, the Chao1 estimator, and Recon v2.1 estimates of unobserved clonotypes were used to assess repertoire richness. For all TCRbeta clonotypes obtained by the gDNA method from a few donors, generation probabilities were computed with OLGA. TCRdb obtained this table from immuneACCESS and retained in-frame rearrangements with V and J assigned. These tables miss some clones; where compared with another copy, unresolved V genes account for less than half of the shortfall, and the remainder is unexplained. V and J calls and clone size are as listed in that table; D and trimming were resolved from the DNA. In this sample the table shows a few hundred thousand clones, about 70% of which occur a single time. The top ten hold 8.5% to 12% of the sample.

A note on this clone: Its antigen remains undetermined. Nothing much larger sits one base from this clone, and base qualities are not available.

Healthy HIV-negative adults with no recently reported acute infections or vaccinations were included as donors. All donors were Caucasian adults living in Nashville, Tennessee, USA. CD4+ T cells were enriched by magnetic negative selection, after which naive cells were positively selected on CD45RA and the negative fraction was taken as the memory subset. Blood was obtained by leukapheresis, after which PBMCs were separated by Ficoll-Histopaque density gradient centrifugation and cryopreserved in liquid nitrogen vapor phase. Analytical flow cytometry was used to check the purity and quantity of each magnetically sorted T cell population. Genomic DNA was isolated from every sorted fraction and measured by UV absorbance on a Nanodrop 2000c. The sequence derives from a man aged 25-40 years in good health. Sequenced material: memory CD4+ T cells sorted from blood. The cell subset or site label here, explained by the study, means: CD45RA-negative fraction.

The CDR3 corresponds to CASKRPLRESDTQYF. The DNA sequence is given as TGTGCCAGTAAGCGTCCCCTAAGGGAATCAGATACGCAGTATTTT. This chain is built from TRBV2 and TRBJ2-3; the D gene cannot be named for sure. The germline V gene specifies SNHLY as CDR1 and FYNNEI as CDR2. V was cut back by 9 bases and J by 4 bases, leaving a gap of 20 bases between them. From its cysteine to its phenylalanine, the CDR3 spans 15 amino acids. Only the CDR3 portion is preserved as DNA: 45 bases, with reading frame beginning at the first base.